This T cell receptor (beta chain) came from a study of cytomegalovirus exposure and HLA in healthy donors. Study as a whole: Out of fewer than 400 genotyped donors, less than 90% belonged to the Caucasian-associated ancestry cluster. Study-wide results and limits: The study had only CMV serostatus as immune exposure information. Cytomegalovirus-associated status was assigned to 150 or so TCR beta chains. Most subjects had HLA-A and HLA-B alleles reportedly predicted accurately by TCR beta sequences.

Primers: 60 Vbeta forward and 13 Jbeta reverse. The table came from immunoSEQ multiplex PCR; TCRdb's copy has only in-frame clones and leaves some out. The sample has tens of thousands of clones, around 80% seen once. Losses at the gene ends were 7 bases for V and 7 bases for J; bases not matched to a gene: 10. The CDR3 contains 15 residues. In germline, CDR1 is MNHNY, CDR2 SVGAGI (reference sequence). In regard to this clone: Its specificity is unknown.

This chain connects TRBV6-6 to TRBJ1-6; TRBD1 matches 7 bases. The TCR comes from a man between 40 and 49 years old in good health and CMV-seronegative. Specimen: PBMCs. CDR3 nucleotide sequence: TGTGCCAGCACTCTAGAGACAGGGTCCAATTCACCCCTCCACTTT. Protein sequence: CASTLETGSNSPLHF.